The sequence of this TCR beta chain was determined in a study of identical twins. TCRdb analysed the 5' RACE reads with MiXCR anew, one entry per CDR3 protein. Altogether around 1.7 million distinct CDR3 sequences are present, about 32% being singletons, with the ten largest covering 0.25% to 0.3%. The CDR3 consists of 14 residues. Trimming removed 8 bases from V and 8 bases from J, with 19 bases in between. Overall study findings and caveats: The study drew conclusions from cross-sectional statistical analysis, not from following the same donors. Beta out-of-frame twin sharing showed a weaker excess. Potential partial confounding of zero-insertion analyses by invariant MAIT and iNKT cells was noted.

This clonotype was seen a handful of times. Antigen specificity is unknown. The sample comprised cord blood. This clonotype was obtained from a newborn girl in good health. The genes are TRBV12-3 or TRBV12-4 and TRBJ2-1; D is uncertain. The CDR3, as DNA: TGTGCCAGCTTAGGGCAGGTGGGTTCCCATGAGCAGTTCTTC. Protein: CASLGQVGSHEQFF.